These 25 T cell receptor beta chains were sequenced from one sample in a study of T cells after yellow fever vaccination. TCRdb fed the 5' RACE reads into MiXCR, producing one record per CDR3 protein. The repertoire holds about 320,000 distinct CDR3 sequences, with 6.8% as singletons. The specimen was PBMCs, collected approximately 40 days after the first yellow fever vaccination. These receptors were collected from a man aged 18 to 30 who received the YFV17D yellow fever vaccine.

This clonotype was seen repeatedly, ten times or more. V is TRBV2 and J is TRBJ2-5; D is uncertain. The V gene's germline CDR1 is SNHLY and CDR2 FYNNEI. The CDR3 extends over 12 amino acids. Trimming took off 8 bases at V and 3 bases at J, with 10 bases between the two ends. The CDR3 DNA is TGTGCCAGCGAAGAGCGAGAAGAGACCCAGTACTTC. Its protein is CASEEREETQYF.

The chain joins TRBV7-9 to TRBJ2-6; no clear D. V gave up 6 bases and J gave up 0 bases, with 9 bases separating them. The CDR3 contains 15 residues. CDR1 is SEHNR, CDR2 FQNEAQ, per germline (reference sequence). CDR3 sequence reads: CASRHHGSGANVLTF. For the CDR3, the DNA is TGTGCCAGCAGACATCACGGCTCTGGGGCCAACGTCCTGACTTTC.

The CDR3 loop reads CASSRPLGGHSGANVLTF. Here the CDR3 DNA reads TGTGCCAGCAGCCGCCCCTTGGGGGGACACTCTGGGGCCAACGTCCTGACTTTC. This chain links TRBV6-2 or TRBV6-3 with TRBJ2-6, with D possibly being TRBD1 or TRBD2 (6 bases each). Trimming pared 6 bases from V and 0 bases from J, leaving 18 bases between. The CDR3 contains 18 residues. Per the germline V gene, CDR1 is MNHEY and CDR2 is SVGEGT.

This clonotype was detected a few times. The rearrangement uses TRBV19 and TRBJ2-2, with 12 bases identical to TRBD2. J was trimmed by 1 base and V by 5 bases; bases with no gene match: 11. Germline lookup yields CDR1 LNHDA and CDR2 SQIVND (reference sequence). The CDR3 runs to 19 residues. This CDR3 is CASSRTSGVSRVNTGELFF. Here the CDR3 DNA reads TGTGCCAGTAGTCGGACTAGCGGGGTGTCCCGCGTGAACACCGGGGAGCTGTTTTTT.

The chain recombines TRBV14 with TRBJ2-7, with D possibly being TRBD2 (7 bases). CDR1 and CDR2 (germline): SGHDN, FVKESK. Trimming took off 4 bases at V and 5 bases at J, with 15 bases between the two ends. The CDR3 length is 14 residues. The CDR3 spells CASSRGGGENEQYF. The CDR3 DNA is TGTGCCAGCAGCCGGGGGGGGGGCGAGAACGAGCAGTACTTC. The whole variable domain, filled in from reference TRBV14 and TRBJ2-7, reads EAGVTQFPSHSVIEKGQTVTLRCDPISGHDNLYWYRRVMGKEIKFLLHFVKESKQDESGMPNNRFLAERTGGTYSTLKVQPAELEDSGVYFCASSRGGGENEQYFGPGTRLTVT.

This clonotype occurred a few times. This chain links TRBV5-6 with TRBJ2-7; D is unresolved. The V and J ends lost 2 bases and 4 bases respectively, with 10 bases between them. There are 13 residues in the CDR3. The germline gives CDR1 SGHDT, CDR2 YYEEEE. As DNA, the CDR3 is TGTGCCAGCAGCTTTGGTAACGGATACGAGCAGTACGTC. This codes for CASSFGNGYEQYV.

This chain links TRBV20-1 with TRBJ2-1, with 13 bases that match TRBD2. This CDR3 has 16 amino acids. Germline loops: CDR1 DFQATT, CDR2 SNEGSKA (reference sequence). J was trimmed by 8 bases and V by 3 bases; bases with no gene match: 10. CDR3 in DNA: TGCAGTGCTAGGTCCGCTACTAGCGGGGGGGCCTATGAGCAGTTCTTC. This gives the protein CSARSATSGGAYEQFF.

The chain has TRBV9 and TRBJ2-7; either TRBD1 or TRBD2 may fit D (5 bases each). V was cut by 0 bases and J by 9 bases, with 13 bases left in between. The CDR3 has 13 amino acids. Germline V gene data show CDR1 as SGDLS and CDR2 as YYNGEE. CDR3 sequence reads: CASSVGGASGQYF. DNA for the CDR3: TGTGCCAGCAGCGTAGGAGGGGCCTCCGGGCAGTACTTC. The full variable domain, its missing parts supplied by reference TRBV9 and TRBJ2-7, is DSGVTQTPKHLITATGQRVTLRCSPRSGDLSVYWYQQSLDQGLQFLIQYYNGEERAKGNILERFSAQQFPDLHSELNLSSLELGDSALYFCASSVGGASGQYFGPGTRLTVT.

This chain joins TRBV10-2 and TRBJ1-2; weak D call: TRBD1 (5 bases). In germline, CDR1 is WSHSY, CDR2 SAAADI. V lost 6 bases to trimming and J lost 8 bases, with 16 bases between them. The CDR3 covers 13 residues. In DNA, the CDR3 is TGCGCCAGCAGCGACAGTGTCGCGGGGGGCTACACCTTC. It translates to CASSDSVAGGYTF.

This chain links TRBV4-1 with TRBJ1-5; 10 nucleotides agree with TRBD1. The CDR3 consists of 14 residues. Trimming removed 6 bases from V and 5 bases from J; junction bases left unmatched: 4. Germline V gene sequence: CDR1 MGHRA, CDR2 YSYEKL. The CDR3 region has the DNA TGCGCCAGCAGTATGGGACAGGGGTATCAGCCCCAGCATTTT. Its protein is CASSMGQGYQPQHF.

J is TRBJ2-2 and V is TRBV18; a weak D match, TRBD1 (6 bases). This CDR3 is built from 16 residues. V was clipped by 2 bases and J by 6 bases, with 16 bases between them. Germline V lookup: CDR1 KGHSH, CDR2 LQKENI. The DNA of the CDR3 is TGTGCCAGCTCACCAAGGGCTGGGGGCGCCTCCGGGGAGCTGTTTTTT. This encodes CASSPRAGGASGELFF.

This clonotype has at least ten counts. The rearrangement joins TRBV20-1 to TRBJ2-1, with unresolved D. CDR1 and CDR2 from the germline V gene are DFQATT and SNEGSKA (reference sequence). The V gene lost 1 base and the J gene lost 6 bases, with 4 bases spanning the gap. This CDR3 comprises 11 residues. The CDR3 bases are TGCAGTGCTAGAGTCGTCAATGAGCAGTTCTTC. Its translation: CSARVVNEQFF.

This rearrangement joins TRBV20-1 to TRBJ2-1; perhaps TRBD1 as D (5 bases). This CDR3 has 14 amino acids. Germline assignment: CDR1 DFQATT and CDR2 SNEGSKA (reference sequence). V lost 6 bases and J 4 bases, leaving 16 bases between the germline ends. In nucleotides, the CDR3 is TGCAGTGCCCTCCCGTGGGGCACATACAATGAGCAGTTCTTC. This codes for CSALPWGTYNEQFF.

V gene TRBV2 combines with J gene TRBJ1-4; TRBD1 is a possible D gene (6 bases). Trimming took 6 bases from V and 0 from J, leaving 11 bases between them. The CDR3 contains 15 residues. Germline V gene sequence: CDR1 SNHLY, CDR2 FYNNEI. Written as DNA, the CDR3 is TGTGCCAGCAGCGGGACATCTGCAACTAATGAAAAACTGTTTTTT. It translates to CASSGTSATNEKLFF.

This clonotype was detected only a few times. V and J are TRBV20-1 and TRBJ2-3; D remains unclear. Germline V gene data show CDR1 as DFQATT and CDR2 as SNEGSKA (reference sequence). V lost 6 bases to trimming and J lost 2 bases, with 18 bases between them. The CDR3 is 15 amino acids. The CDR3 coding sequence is TGCAGTGCCCGCGGTGTCGATGGTGCCACAGATACGCAGTATTTT. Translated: CSARGVDGATDTQYF.

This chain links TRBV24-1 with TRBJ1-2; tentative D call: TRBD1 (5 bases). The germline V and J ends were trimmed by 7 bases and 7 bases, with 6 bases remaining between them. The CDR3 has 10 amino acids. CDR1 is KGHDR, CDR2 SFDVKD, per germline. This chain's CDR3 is CATSRAGYTF. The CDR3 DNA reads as TGTGCCACCAGCAGGGCTGGCTACACCTTC.

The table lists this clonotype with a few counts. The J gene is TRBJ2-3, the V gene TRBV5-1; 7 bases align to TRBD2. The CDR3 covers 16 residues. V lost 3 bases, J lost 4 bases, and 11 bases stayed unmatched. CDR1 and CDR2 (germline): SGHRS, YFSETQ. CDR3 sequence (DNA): TGCGCCAGCAGCTCGGCCGCGGGGGTCCGGGCAGATACGCAGTATTTT. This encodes CASSSAAGVRADTQYF.

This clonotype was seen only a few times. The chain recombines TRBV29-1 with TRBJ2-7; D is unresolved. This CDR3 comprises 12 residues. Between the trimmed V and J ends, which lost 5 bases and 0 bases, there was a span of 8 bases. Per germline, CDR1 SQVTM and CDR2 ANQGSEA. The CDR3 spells CSVMGSSYEQYF. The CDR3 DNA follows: TGCAGCGTTATGGGAAGCTCCTACGAGCAGTACTTC.

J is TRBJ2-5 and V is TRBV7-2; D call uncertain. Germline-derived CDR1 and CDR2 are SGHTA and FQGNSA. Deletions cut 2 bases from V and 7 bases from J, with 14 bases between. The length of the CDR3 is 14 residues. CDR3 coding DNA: TGTGCCAGCAGCTTATGGGCCAGCCCTGGGACCCAGTACTTC. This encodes CASSLWASPGTQYF.

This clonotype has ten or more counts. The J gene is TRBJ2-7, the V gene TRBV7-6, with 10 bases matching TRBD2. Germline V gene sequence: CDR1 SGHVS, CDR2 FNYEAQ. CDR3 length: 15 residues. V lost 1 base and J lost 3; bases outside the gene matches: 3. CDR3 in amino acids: CASSLGSGGYYEQYF. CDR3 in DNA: TGTGCCAGCAGCTTAGGTAGCGGGGGGTACTACGAGCAGTACTTC.

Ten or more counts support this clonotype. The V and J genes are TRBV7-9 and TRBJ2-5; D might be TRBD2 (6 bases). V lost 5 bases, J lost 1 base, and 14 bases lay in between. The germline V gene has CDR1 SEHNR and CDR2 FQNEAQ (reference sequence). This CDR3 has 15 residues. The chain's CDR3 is CASSLPGLLQETQYF. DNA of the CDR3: TGTGCCAGCAGCCTCCCAGGACTACTCCAAGAGACCCAGTACTTC. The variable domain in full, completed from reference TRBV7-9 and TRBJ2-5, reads DTGVSQNPRHKITKRGQNVTFRCDPISEHNRLYWYRQTLGQGPEFLTYFQNEAQLEKSRLLSDRFSAERPKGSFSTLEIQRTEQGDSAMYLCASSLPGLLQETQYFGPGTRLLVL.

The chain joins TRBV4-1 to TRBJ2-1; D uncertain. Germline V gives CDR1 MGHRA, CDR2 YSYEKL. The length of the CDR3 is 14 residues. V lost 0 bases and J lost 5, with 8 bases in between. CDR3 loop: CASSQDAGDNEQFF. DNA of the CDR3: TGCGCCAGCAGCCAAGACGCCGGAGACAATGAGCAGTTCTTC.

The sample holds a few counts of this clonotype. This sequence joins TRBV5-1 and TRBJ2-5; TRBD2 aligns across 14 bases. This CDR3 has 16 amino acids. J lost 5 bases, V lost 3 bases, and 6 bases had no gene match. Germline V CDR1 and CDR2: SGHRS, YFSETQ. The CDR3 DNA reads TGCGCCAGCAGCTCGACTAGCGGGGGGGCCCGTGAGACCCAGTACTTC. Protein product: CASSSTSGGARETQYF.

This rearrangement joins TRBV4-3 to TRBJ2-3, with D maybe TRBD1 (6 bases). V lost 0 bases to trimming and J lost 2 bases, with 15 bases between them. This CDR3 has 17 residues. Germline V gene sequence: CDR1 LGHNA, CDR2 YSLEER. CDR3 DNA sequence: TGCGCCAGCAGCCAAGATGCGTTCCAGGGGCCCACAGATACGCAGTATTTT. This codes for CASSQDAFQGPTDTQYF.

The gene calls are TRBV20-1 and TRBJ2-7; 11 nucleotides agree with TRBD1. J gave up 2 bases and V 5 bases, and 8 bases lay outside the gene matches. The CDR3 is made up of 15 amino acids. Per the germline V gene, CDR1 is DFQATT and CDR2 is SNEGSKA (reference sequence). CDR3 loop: CSARRGTGGTYEQYF. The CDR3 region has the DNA TGCAGTGCTCGTCGTGGGACAGGGGGTACCTACGAGCAGTACTTC.